The 17 T cell receptor beta chains in this list originate from one sample, sequenced in a study of beta chain features in type 1 diabetes. Study-level results: Shortening of TCRB CDR3s, moderate but significant, appeared in all four CD4+ subsets of Type 1 diabetes patients.

What was sequenced were expressed TCRB transcripts, since all of the isolated RNA had been reverse transcribed. Profiling relied on immunoSEQ multiplex PCR, and the TCRdb table lists in-frame clones only, not all of them. The sample yields around 140,000 clones, 9% seen once. These TCRs' antigens remain unknown. The sequenced sample was central memory CD4+ T cells from blood. The receptors were sampled from a man younger than 40 with type 1 diabetes.

This clone was detected a few times. The chain uses TRBV18 and TRBJ2-7; D unresolved. CDR3 length: 13 residues. Trimming took off 2 bases at V and 3 bases at J, with 8 bases between the two ends. Germline values: CDR1 KGHSH, CDR2 LQKENI. As DNA, the CDR3 is TGTGCCAGCTCACCAGGTAGTTTCTACGAGCAGTACTTC. It is translated as CASSPGSFYEQYF. Full variable domain (remainder filled in from reference TRBV18 and TRBJ2-7): NAGVMQNPRHLVRRRGQEARLRCSPMKGHSHVYWYRQLPEEGLKFMVYLQKENIIDESGMPKERFSAEFPKEGPSILRIQQVVRGDSAAYFCASSPGSFYEQYFGPGTRLTVT.

The sample holds a few counts of this clone. This chain joins TRBV28 and TRBJ1-2; 8 bases map to TRBD1. CDR1 is MDHEN and CDR2 is SYDVKM in the germline V gene. CDR3 length: 14 amino acids. The V segment lost 5 bases and the J segment 4 bases; nucleotides outside the gene matches: 6. The DNA of the CDR3 is TGTGCCAGCAGTGACGGACAGGGATCCTATGGCTACACCTTC. Amino acids: CASSDGQGSYGYTF.

Of note for this clone: Different DNA sequences within this sample yield the same CDR3. This chain joins TRBV7-3 and TRBJ2-1; maybe TRBD2 (6 bases). This CDR3 is 16 amino acids long. CDR1 SGHTA and CDR2 FQGTGA come from the germline V gene. Trimming took off 1 base at V and 0 bases at J, with 10 bases between the two ends. The CDR3 DNA follows: TGTGCCAGCAGCTTAAGCGGGGCGAGCTCCTACAATGAGCAGTTCTTC. Translated: CASSLSGASSYNEQFF.

The chain recombines TRBV21-1 with TRBJ1-6; the DNA was not used to check the table's D call, TRBD1. TRBV21-1 is annotated as a pseudogene. The length of the CDR3 is 15 residues. The CDR3 region has the DNA TGTGCCAGCAGGGAAAAGACAGGGCGGGATTCACCCCTCCACTTT. It yields the protein CASREKTGRDSPLHF.

The chain is built from TRBV19 and TRBJ2-5; 7 bases map to TRBD2. CDR1 and CDR2 from the germline V gene are LNHDA and SQIVND (reference sequence). After removal of 5 bases from V and 3 bases from J, the junction contained 9 bases not matched to a gene. CDR3 size: 15 residues. The CDR3 reads CASSLGGVGEETQYF. The CDR3 DNA reads TGTGCCAGTAGTCTTGGGGGGGTGGGGGAAGAGACCCAGTACTTC.

The rearrangement uses TRBV28 and TRBJ2-5, with D possibly being TRBD2 (5 bases). This CDR3 is 11 amino acids long. Deletions cut 8 bases from V and 5 bases from J, with 9 bases between. Per germline, CDR1 MDHEN and CDR2 SYDVKM. The CDR3 sequence is CASLARETQYF. The CDR3 DNA reads TGTGCCAGCCTAGCCAGGGAGACCCAGTACTTC.

The rearrangement joins TRBV4-3 to TRBJ1-5; D ambiguous. V lost 1 base and J lost 6, with 4 bases in between. Germline lookup yields CDR1 LGHNA and CDR2 YSLEER. CDR3 length equals 12 residues. CDR3: CASSQGGQPQHF. CDR3 nucleotide sequence: TGCGCCAGCAGCCAAGGAGGTCAGCCCCAGCATTTT.

The chain is built from TRBV4-3 and TRBJ2-2; TRBD2 matches 7 bases. Germline assignment: CDR1 LGHNA and CDR2 YSLEER. The CDR3 is made up of 17 amino acids. V trimming: 4 bases; J trimming: 0 bases; junction bases outside the gene matches: 8. The CDR3 reads CASSPLSSGSNTGELFF. The CDR3, as DNA: TGCGCCAGCAGCCCCCTCAGTAGCGGGTCGAACACCGGGGAGCTGTTTTTT.

The V and J genes are TRBV30 and TRBJ2-7; 12 nucleotides line up with TRBD1. After removal of 7 bases from V and 7 bases from J, the junction contained 5 bases not matched to a gene. CDR3 length equals 12 residues. CDR1 is GTSNPN and CDR2 is SVGIG in the germline V gene (reference sequence). The chain's CDR3 is CAFGTGGQEQYF. The DNA for the CDR3 is TGTGCCTTCGGGACAGGGGGCCAAGAGCAGTACTTC.

This clone has a handful of counts. The rearrangement joins TRBV9 to TRBJ1-2, with D possibly being TRBD1 (6 bases). The V and J ends lost 3 bases and 1 base respectively, with 10 bases between them. The CDR3 extends over 14 amino acids. Germline lookup yields CDR1 SGDLS and CDR2 YYNGEE. The CDR3 spells CASSATGNNYGYTF. In DNA, the CDR3 is TGTGCCAGCAGCGCAACAGGGAATAACTATGGCTACACCTTC.

The chain employs TRBV7-2 and TRBJ1-6, with D hard to call. The CDR3 consists of 13 residues. Germline V CDR1 and CDR2: SGHTA, FQGNSA. Between the trimmed V and J ends, which lost 2 bases and 16 bases, there was a span of 15 bases. The CDR3 DNA sequence: TGTGCCAGCAGCTTACGACTACAAGGTGGGCTCCACTTT. This sequence encodes CASSLRLQGGLHF.

This clone was seen many times. The V call is TRBV7-9, the J call TRBJ1-4, with D maybe TRBD1 (6 bases). In germline, CDR1 is SEHNR, CDR2 FQNEAQ (reference sequence). The CDR3 consists of 14 residues. The V gene lost 5 bases and the J gene lost 4 bases, with 11 bases spanning the gap. CDR3 nucleotides: TGTGCCAGCAGCCCCCAGGGGATTAATGAAAAACTGTTTTTT. Its translation is CASSPQGINEKLFF.

This clone has more than one count but fewer than ten. The chain links TRBV5-1 to TRBJ2-7; D call uncertain. Germline loops: CDR1 SGHRS, CDR2 YFSETQ. The V and J ends lost 0 bases and 1 base respectively, with 11 bases between them. The CDR3 has 15 residues. CDR3 in amino acids: CASSLGPPISYEQYF. Here the CDR3 DNA reads TGCGCCAGCAGCTTGGGTCCCCCTATTTCCTACGAGCAGTACTTC.

The rearrangement joins TRBV19 to TRBJ1-2; D may be TRBD1 (6 bases). Deletions cut 5 bases from V and 3 bases from J, with 13 bases between. The CDR3 consists of 14 residues. CDR1 is LNHDA, CDR2 SQIVND, per germline (reference sequence). CDR3: CASSVQGGYYGYTF. The CDR3 bases are TGTGCCAGTAGTGTACAAGGGGGATACTATGGCTACACCTTC.

This clone appeared a few times. The V gene is TRBV7-2, the J gene TRBJ2-3; D unresolved. This CDR3 is built from 12 residues. V was cut by 4 bases and J by 6 bases, with 8 bases left in between. CDR1 is SGHTA and CDR2 is FQGNSA in the germline V gene. The CDR3 nucleotides are TGTGCCAGCAGCTCCTATGCTGATACGCAGTATTTT. Protein product: CASSSYADTQYF.

The chain carries TRBV5-1 and TRBJ1-1, with D unresolved. V was cut by 1 base and J by 3 bases, with 7 bases left in between. From germline, CDR1 is SGHRS and CDR2 YFSETQ. The CDR3 has 13 residues. CDR3 sequence reads: CASSLNGYTEAFF. The CDR3 coding sequence is TGCGCCAGCAGCTTGAACGGGTACACTGAAGCTTTCTTT.

This clone was seen a few times. The genes are TRBV6-1 and TRBJ1-5; a weak D match, TRBD1 (5 bases). The germline V and J ends were trimmed by 11 bases and 9 bases, with 20 bases remaining between them. Germline CDR1 reads MNHNS; CDR2 reads SASEGT. CDR3 size: 13 residues. In DNA form, the CDR3 reads TGTGCCTCCCGAGGGGAGGGAGGGATGCCCCAGCATTTT. Protein: CASRGEGGMPQHF.